Shown below are 3 T cell receptor beta chains from a single sample sequenced in a study of blood T cell repertoires in COVID-19. Profiled with immunoSEQ multiplex PCR; TCRdb holds only in-frame clones, not every one. This table has 150,000 to 200,000 clones, 80% to 90% appearing once. The material sequenced was PBMCs or T cells enriched from blood (not recorded which). These receptors were obtained from a woman aged 50 to 65 who had recovered from COVID-19.

The chain combines TRBV7-2 with TRBJ2-7; the match to TRBD1 covers 7 bases. This CDR3 is 13 amino acids long. CDR1 and CDR2 (germline): SGHTA, FQGNSA. V lost 0 bases to trimming and J lost 7 bases; unmatched junction nucleotides: 3. The CDR3 DNA reads as TGTGCCAGCAGCTTAGCGACAGGGCGAGAGCAGTACTTC. It yields the protein CASSLATGREQYF.

The V call is TRBV19, the J call TRBJ2-1; possible D gene TRBD2, 5 bases. CDR1 LNHDA and CDR2 SQIVND come from the germline V gene (reference sequence). The CDR3 contains 15 residues. V gave up 1 base and J gave up 4 bases, with 11 bases separating them. CDR3 amino acids: CASSIVAGPYNEQFF. The DNA of the CDR3 is TGTGCCAGTAGTATAGTGGCGGGCCCTTACAATGAGCAGTTCTTC.

The chain uses TRBV13 and TRBJ2-5; 9 nucleotides match TRBD1. Germline CDR1 PRHDT, CDR2 FYEKMQ (reference sequence). The CDR3 contains 16 residues. Losses at the gene ends were 4 bases for V and 1 base for J; bases not matched to a gene: 7. CDR3 loop: CASSSRDRVAQETQYF. For the CDR3, the DNA is TGTGCCAGCAGCTCCCGGGACAGGGTGGCCCAAGAGACCCAGTACTTC.